The 7 T cell receptor beta chains reported below all come from one sample, sequenced in a study of cytomegalovirus exposure and HLA in healthy donors. The study ran its PCR with 60 Vbeta and 13 Jbeta primers. Profiling relied on immunoSEQ multiplex PCR, and the TCRdb table lists in-frame clones only, not all of them. The repertoire holds around 68,000 clones, approximately 77% seen once, with around 7.4% in the top ten. Specimen: PBMCs. Every receptor here comes from a woman aged 30 to 39 in good health and CMV-seropositive.

J is TRBJ2-2 and V is TRBV28; 8 positions agree with TRBD2. Losses at the gene ends were 6 bases for V and 5 bases for J; bases not matched to a gene: 8. This CDR3 has 15 amino acids. Germline V gene lookup returns CDR1 MDHEN and CDR2 SYDVKM. CDR3 coding DNA: TGTGCCAGCAGAGTGGGACTAGTAATTACCGGGGAGCTGTTTTTT. Translation: CASRVGLVITGELFF.

This rearrangement joins TRBV6-5 to TRBJ1-2; TRBD1 might be the D (5 bases). Germline V lookup: CDR1 MNHEY, CDR2 SVGAGI. Trimming took off 0 bases at V and 8 bases at J, with 10 bases between the two ends. This CDR3 has 13 amino acids. The CDR3 DNA is TGTGCCAGCAGTTACTCTGGGGGGTACGGCTACACCTTC. It translates to CASSYSGGYGYTF.

A few counts support this clone. This chain uses TRBV28 with TRBJ1-2; D gene unclear. From germline, CDR1 is MDHEN and CDR2 SYDVKM. The V and J ends lost 6 bases and 4 bases respectively, with 12 bases between them. The CDR3 totals 13 residues. The CDR3 DNA follows: TGTGCCAGCAGAAACTCACCCGGCTATGGCTACACCTTC. Translated: CASRNSPGYGYTF.

The chain links TRBV7-9 to TRBJ1-2; D remains ambiguous. V was pared by 5 bases and J by 3 bases, with 16 bases between. This CDR3 is 15 amino acids long. CDR1 is SEHNR and CDR2 is FQNEAQ in the germline V gene (reference sequence). CDR3 nucleotides: TGTGCCAGCAGCCACTACGATGAGGAGGACTATGGCTACACCTTC. As protein: CASSHYDEEDYGYTF.

This chain uses TRBV7-3 with TRBJ2-3; a possible D gene is TRBD2 (7 bases). This CDR3 has 16 residues. V lost 2 bases and J 0 bases, leaving 12 bases between the germline ends. Germline-derived CDR1 and CDR2 are SGHTA and FQGTGA. The CDR3 spells CASSLQGTTSTDTQYF. The CDR3 coding sequence is TGTGCCAGCAGCTTACAGGGGACTACTAGCACAGATACGCAGTATTTT.

This chain links TRBV2 with TRBJ2-3; TRBD2 might be the D (7 bases). V shed 6 bases and J shed 0 bases, with 16 bases lying between them. Germline CDR1 reads SNHLY; CDR2 reads FYNNEI. The CDR3 runs to 16 residues. Here the CDR3 DNA reads TGTGCCAGCAGGGGGGGGCGGGCCGCTAGCACAGATACGCAGTATTTT. Protein sequence: CASRGGRAASTDTQYF.

The chain joins TRBV28 to TRBJ2-5, with D hard to call. There are 13 residues in the CDR3. The V gene lost 2 bases and the J gene lost 5 bases, with 9 bases spanning the gap. Per the germline V gene, CDR1 is MDHEN and CDR2 is SYDVKM. The CDR3 spells CASSLILRETQYF. CDR3 in DNA: TGTGCCAGCAGTTTAATCCTTCGGGAGACCCAGTACTTC.